What follows describes a single T cell receptor (beta chain). Sequenced by immunoSEQ multiplex PCR; TCRdb stores in-frame clones only, minus some. The sample holds 120,000 or so clones, about 88% seen once. Trimming cost V 3 bases and J 2 bases, with 14 bases left between them. The CDR3 covers 15 residues. From germline, CDR1 is SNHLY and CDR2 FYNNEI. The data belong to a study of blood T cell repertoires in COVID-19. V is TRBV2 and J is TRBJ2-7; D might be TRBD2 (6 bases). The sequence derives from a woman in her forties or fifties with acute or convalescent COVID-19. Sequenced input: peripheral blood. CDR3 residues: CASSESGETTYEQYF. In DNA, the CDR3 is TGTGCCAGCAGTGAGTCGGGAGAGACGACCTACGAGCAGTACTTC. Based on the CDR3 plus reference TRBV2 and TRBJ2-7, the full variable domain is EPEVTQTPSHQVTQMGQEVILRCVPISNHLYFYWYRQILGQKVEFLVSFYNNEISEKSEIFDDQFSVERPDGSNFTLKIRSTKLEDSAMYFCASSESGETTYEQYFGPGTRLTVT.